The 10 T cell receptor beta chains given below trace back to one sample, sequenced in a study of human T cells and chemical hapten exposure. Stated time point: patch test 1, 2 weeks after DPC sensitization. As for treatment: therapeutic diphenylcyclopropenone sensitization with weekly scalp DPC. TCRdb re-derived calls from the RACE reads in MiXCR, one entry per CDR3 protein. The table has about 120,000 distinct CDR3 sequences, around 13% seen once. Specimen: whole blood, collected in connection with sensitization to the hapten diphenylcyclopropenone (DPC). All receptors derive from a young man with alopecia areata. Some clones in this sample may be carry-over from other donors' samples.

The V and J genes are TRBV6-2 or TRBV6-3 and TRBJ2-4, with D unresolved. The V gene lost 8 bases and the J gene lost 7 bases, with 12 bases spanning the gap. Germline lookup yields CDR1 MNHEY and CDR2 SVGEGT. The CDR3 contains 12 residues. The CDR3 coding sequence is TGTGCCAGCGGATCCGACAATAACATTCAGTACTTC. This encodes CASGSDNNIQYF.

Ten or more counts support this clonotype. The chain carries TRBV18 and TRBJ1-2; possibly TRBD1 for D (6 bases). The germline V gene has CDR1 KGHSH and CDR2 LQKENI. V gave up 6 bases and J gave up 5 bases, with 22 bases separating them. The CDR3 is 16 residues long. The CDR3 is CASSPEKGSRGYGYTF. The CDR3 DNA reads TGTGCCAGCTCGCCCGAGAAGGGGAGCAGGGGATATGGCTACACCTTC.

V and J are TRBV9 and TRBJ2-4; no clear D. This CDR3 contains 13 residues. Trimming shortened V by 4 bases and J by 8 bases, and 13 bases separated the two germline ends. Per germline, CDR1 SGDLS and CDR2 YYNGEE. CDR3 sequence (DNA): TGTGCCAGCAGCCCCCTCCGTACGGACATTCAGTACTTC. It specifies CASSPLRTDIQYF.

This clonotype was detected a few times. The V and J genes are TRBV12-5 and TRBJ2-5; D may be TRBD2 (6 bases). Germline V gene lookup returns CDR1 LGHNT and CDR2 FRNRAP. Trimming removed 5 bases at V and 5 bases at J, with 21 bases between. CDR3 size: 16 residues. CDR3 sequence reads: CASGPSWDGGRETQYF. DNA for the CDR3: TGTGCTAGTGGTCCCAGTTGGGACGGGGGACGGGAGACCCAGTACTTC.

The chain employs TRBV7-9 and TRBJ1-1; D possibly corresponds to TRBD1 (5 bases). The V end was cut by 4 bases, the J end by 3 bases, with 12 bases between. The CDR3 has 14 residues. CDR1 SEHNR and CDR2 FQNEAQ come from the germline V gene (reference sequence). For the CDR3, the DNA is TGTGCCAGCAGCTCTCTGACAGCCTACACTGAAGCTTTCTTT. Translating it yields CASSSLTAYTEAFF.

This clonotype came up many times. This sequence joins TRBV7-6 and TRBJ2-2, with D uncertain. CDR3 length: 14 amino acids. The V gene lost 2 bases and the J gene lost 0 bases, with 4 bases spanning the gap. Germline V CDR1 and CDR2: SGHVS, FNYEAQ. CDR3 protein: CASSLYANTGELFF. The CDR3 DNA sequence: TGTGCCAGCAGCTTATATGCGAACACCGGGGAGCTGTTTTTT.

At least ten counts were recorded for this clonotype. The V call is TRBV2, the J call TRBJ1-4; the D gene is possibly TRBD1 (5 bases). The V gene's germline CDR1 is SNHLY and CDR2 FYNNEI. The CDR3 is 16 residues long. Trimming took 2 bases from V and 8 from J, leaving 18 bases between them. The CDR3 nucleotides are TGTGCCAGCAGTGAAATAGAGGGCAGGGTTTCGGAAAAACTGTTTTTT. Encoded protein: CASSEIEGRVSEKLFF.

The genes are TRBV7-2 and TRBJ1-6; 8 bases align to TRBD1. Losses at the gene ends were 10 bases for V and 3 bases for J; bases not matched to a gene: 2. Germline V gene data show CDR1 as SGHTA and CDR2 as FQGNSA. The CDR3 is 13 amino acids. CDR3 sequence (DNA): TGTGCCATTGACAGGGGCTATAATTCACCCCTCCACTTT. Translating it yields CAIDRGYNSPLHF.

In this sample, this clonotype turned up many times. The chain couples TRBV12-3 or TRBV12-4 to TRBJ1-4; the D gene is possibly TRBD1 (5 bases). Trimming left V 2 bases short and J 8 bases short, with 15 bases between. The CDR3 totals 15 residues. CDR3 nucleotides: TGTGCCAGCAGTTTACACGGGGCCGAGGTGGAAAAACTGTTTTTT. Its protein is CASSLHGAEVEKLFF.

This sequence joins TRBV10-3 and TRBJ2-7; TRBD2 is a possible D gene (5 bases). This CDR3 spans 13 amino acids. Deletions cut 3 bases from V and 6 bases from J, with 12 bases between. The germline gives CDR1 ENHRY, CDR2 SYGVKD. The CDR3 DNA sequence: TGTGCCATCAGTGACTCAACTAGAGTCGAGCAGTACGTC. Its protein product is CAISDSTRVEQYV.